These T cell receptor beta chains were read from a single sample in a study of T cell responses to AZD1222 COVID-19 vaccine. TCRdb keeps only in-frame clones here, not all; method: immunoSEQ multiplex PCR. The repertoire holds 90,000 to 95,000 clones, with over 75% as singletons. The sample in question was peripheral blood, obtained on day 0 of AZD1222 vaccination. The receptors derive from an adult in good health. CDR3s include the opening cysteine and the closing phenylalanine or tryptophan. The D gene is left open where the match is weak. The listing skips clone size in some rows; elsewhere it reads once, few, many or a size class.

abundance: -
j_gene: TRBJ2-5
v_gene: TRBV5-6
d_gene: TRBD1
CDR3aa: CASSLGTGQETQYF
CDR3nt: TGTGCCAGCAGCTTGGGGACAGGGCAAGAGACCCAGTACTTC

abundance: -
j_gene: TRBJ2-7
v_gene: TRBV10-1
d_gene: TRBD2
CDR3aa: CASSGGAGGEEQYF
CDR3nt: TGCGCCAGCAGTGGGGGAGCGGGAGGCGAAGAGCAGTACTTC

abundance: -
j_gene: TRBJ2-5
v_gene: TRBV7-9
d_gene: TRBD2
CDR3aa: CASSLLAGGKETQYF
CDR3nt: TGTGCCAGCAGCTTACTAGCGGGGGGAAAAGAGACCCAGTACTTC

abundance: -
j_gene: TRBJ2-5
v_gene: TRBV6-6
d_gene: -
CDR3aa: CASSYSPTETQYF
CDR3nt: TGTGCCAGCAGTTACTCACCTACCGAGACCCAGTACTTC

abundance: -
j_gene: TRBJ1-1
v_gene: TRBV7-9
d_gene: -
CDR3aa: CASSFQGWSTEAFF
CDR3nt: TGTGCCAGCAGCTTCCAAGGGTGGAGCACTGAAGCTTTCTTT

abundance: -
j_gene: TRBJ2-3
v_gene: TRBV7-2
d_gene: TRBD2
CDR3aa: CASSLVAGPTDTQYF
CDR3nt: TGTGCCAGCAGCTTAGTAGCGGGCCCCACAGATACGCAGTATTTT

abundance: -
j_gene: TRBJ2-7
v_gene: TRBV6-5
d_gene: -
CDR3aa: CASTPEVGNPYEQYF
CDR3nt: TGTGCCAGCACTCCTGAGGTAGGGAATCCCTACGAGCAGTACTTC

abundance: -
j_gene: TRBJ2-7
v_gene: TRBV29-1
d_gene: -
CDR3aa: CSVKAIEQYF
CDR3nt: TGCAGCGTTAAAGCGATCGAGCAGTACTTC

abundance: -
j_gene: TRBJ1-1
v_gene: TRBV30
d_gene: -
CDR3aa: CAWSLRRNTEAFF
CDR3nt: TGTGCCTGGAGTTTGAGAAGGAACACTGAAGCTTTCTTT

abundance: -
j_gene: TRBJ2-2
v_gene: TRBV6-5
d_gene: -
CDR3aa: CASSRGTGELFF
CDR3nt: TGTGCCAGCAGTCGGGGAACCGGGGAGCTGTTTTTT

abundance: -
j_gene: TRBJ1-5
v_gene: TRBV11-1
d_gene: TRBD1
CDR3aa: CASSLDRSNQPQHF
CDR3nt: TGTGCCAGCAGCTTGGACAGGAGCAATCAGCCCCAGCATTTT

abundance: -
j_gene: TRBJ1-1
v_gene: TRBV2
d_gene: -
CDR3aa: CASRGEGGGRAFF
CDR3nt: TGTGCCAGCAGAGGGGAAGGCGGGGGTCGCGCTTTCTTT

abundance: -
j_gene: TRBJ1-3
v_gene: TRBV9
d_gene: TRBD1
CDR3aa: CASSVGQGQRRNTIYF
CDR3nt: TGTGCCAGCAGCGTAGGGCAGGGACAGCGGAGAAACACCATATATTTT

abundance: -
j_gene: TRBJ2-1
v_gene: TRBV18
d_gene: -
CDR3aa: CASSPPLTGRYNEQFF
CDR3nt: TGTGCCAGCTCACCACCTCTAACGGGGAGATACAATGAGCAGTTCTTC

abundance: -
j_gene: TRBJ2-5
v_gene: TRBV7-2
d_gene: -
CDR3aa: CASSLTRTQYF
CDR3nt: TGTGCCAGCAGCTTGACGAGGACCCAGTACTTC

abundance: few
j_gene: TRBJ2-1
v_gene: TRBV6-5
d_gene: TRBD1
CDR3aa: CASSYRDSVGNEQFF
CDR3nt: TGTGCCAGCAGTTACCGGGACAGTGTGGGCAATGAGCAGTTCTTC

abundance: once
j_gene: TRBJ1-3
v_gene: TRBV7-2
d_gene: -
CDR3aa: CASSLELAKGSSGNTIYF
CDR3nt: TGTGCCAGCAGCTTAGAGTTGGCCAAGGGGAGCTCTGGAAACACCATATATTTT

abundance: once
j_gene: TRBJ1-6
v_gene: TRBV6-1
d_gene: -
CDR3aa: CASSDSGGDSPLHF
CDR3nt: TGTGCCAGCAGTGATTCGGGTGGGGATTCACCCCTCCACTTT

abundance: -
j_gene: TRBJ1-6
v_gene: TRBV5-1
d_gene: -
CDR3aa: CASSLEMRDSDSPLHF
CDR3nt: TGCGCCAGCAGCTTGGAAATGAGGGATTCTGATTCACCCCTCCACTTT

abundance: -
j_gene: TRBJ2-6
v_gene: TRBV30
d_gene: -
CDR3aa: CAWSHSGANVLTF
CDR3nt: TGTGCCTGGAGCCACTCTGGGGCCAACGTCCTGACTTTC

abundance: -
j_gene: TRBJ2-1
v_gene: TRBV7-2
d_gene: -
CDR3aa: CASSLVGGSYNEQFF
CDR3nt: TGTGCCAGCAGCTTAGTCGGGGGCTCCTACAATGAGCAGTTCTTC

abundance: once
j_gene: TRBJ2-2
v_gene: TRBV14
d_gene: -
CDR3aa: CASSGPRGTGELFF
CDR3nt: TGTGCCAGCAGCGGGCCCAGGGGCACCGGGGAGCTGTTTTTT

abundance: -
j_gene: TRBJ2-7
v_gene: TRBV14
d_gene: TRBD2
CDR3aa: CASSLLGGIYEQYF
CDR3nt: TGTGCCAGCAGCCTTCTCGGGGGGATTTACGAGCAGTACTTC

abundance: once
j_gene: TRBJ2-7
v_gene: TRBV2
d_gene: TRBD1
CDR3aa: CASIFGTGSEQYF
CDR3nt: TGTGCCAGCATCTTCGGGACAGGTTCCGAGCAGTACTTC

abundance: once
j_gene: TRBJ2-4
v_gene: TRBV5-1
d_gene: -
CDR3aa: CASSLELQGAKNIQYF
CDR3nt: TGCGCCAGCAGCTTGGAGTTACAGGGAGCCAAAAACATTCAGTACTTC

abundance: -
j_gene: TRBJ2-7
v_gene: TRBV6-5
d_gene: TRBD1
CDR3aa: CASSLRQGAMDEQYF
CDR3nt: TGTGCCAGCAGTCTCCGACAGGGGGCAATGGACGAGCAGTACTTC

abundance: -
j_gene: TRBJ1-2
v_gene: TRBV7-2
d_gene: -
CDR3aa: CASSFETRKGYGYTF
CDR3nt: TGTGCCAGCAGCTTTGAGACAAGAAAGGGCTACGGCTACACCTTC

abundance: -
j_gene: TRBJ1-2
v_gene: TRBV19
d_gene: -
CDR3aa: CASSTLDSSNYGYTF
CDR3nt: TGTGCCAGTAGCACCCTGGACAGTTCAAACTATGGCTACACCTTC

abundance: -
j_gene: TRBJ2-2
v_gene: TRBV4-1
d_gene: TRBD2
CDR3aa: CASSPGGGDTGELFF
CDR3nt: TGCGCCAGCTCACCGGGCGGGGGGGACACCGGGGAGCTGTTTTTT

abundance: -
j_gene: TRBJ2-5
v_gene: TRBV10-3
d_gene: TRBD2
CDR3aa: CAISQREGPETQYF
CDR3nt: TGTGCCATCAGCCAGCGGGAGGGCCCAGAGACCCAGTACTTC

abundance: -
j_gene: TRBJ1-3
v_gene: TRBV7-9
d_gene: -
CDR3aa: CASSPENTWPGNTIYF
CDR3nt: TGTGCCAGCAGCCCCGAAAACACTTGGCCCGGAAACACCATATATTTT

abundance: -
j_gene: TRBJ1-2
v_gene: TRBV4-2
d_gene: -
CDR3aa: CASSQDGSRGPNYGYTF
CDR3nt: TGTGCCAGCAGCCAAGACGGGAGTCGGGGGCCAAACTATGGCTACACCTTC

abundance: -
j_gene: TRBJ2-7
v_gene: TRBV7-6
d_gene: -
CDR3aa: CASSATAVSSYEQYF
CDR3nt: TGTGCCAGCAGCGCCACGGCGGTTAGCTCCTACGAGCAGTACTTC

abundance: -
j_gene: TRBJ1-6
v_gene: TRBV4-1
d_gene: TRBD1
CDR3aa: CASSQVSGTGNSPLHF
CDR3nt: TGCGCCAGCAGCCAAGTCTCCGGGACAGGGAATTCACCCCTCCACTTT

abundance: -
j_gene: TRBJ2-7
v_gene: TRBV7-2
d_gene: -
CDR3aa: CASSSERGNTYEQYF
CDR3nt: TGTGCCAGCAGCTCCGAACGGGGGAATACCTACGAGCAGTACTTC

abundance: -
j_gene: TRBJ1-1
v_gene: TRBV18
d_gene: -
CDR3aa: CASSPPGRVGTEAFF
CDR3nt: TGTGCCAGCTCACCGCCGGGGCGCGTCGGAACTGAAGCTTTCTTT

abundance: -
j_gene: TRBJ2-1
v_gene: TRBV5-1
d_gene: -
CDR3aa: CASSFYSRAGLNNEQFF
CDR3nt: TGCGCCAGCAGCTTCTATTCCCGAGCGGGCCTAAACAATGAGCAGTTCTTC

abundance: -
j_gene: TRBJ2-3
v_gene: TRBV21-1
d_gene: -
CDR3aa: CASSKGQAVATTDTQYF
CDR3nt: TGTGCCAGCAGCAAAGGGCAGGCAGTAGCAACCACAGATACGCAGTATTTT

abundance: -
j_gene: TRBJ1-5
v_gene: TRBV28
d_gene: -
CDR3aa: CASSLNRGDSLSNQPQHF
CDR3nt: TGTGCCAGCAGTTTAAATAGAGGGGATAGCCTTAGCAATCAGCCCCAGCATTTT

abundance: -
j_gene: TRBJ1-1
v_gene: TRBV3-1/TRBV3-2
d_gene: -
CDR3aa: CASSQTTDTEAFF
CDR3nt: TGTGCCAGCAGCCAAACTACAGACACTGAAGCTTTCTTT

abundance: -
j_gene: TRBJ2-1
v_gene: TRBV7-2
d_gene: TRBD2
CDR3aa: CASSLAQNSGGGEQFF
CDR3nt: TGTGCCAGCAGCTTAGCGCAAAATAGCGGGGGTGGTGAGCAGTTCTTC

abundance: -
j_gene: TRBJ1-2
v_gene: TRBV28
d_gene: TRBD1
CDR3aa: CASRLRQGLNYGYTF
CDR3nt: TGTGCCAGCAGACTCCGACAGGGGCTCAACTATGGCTACACCTTC

abundance: -
j_gene: TRBJ2-2
v_gene: TRBV5-6
d_gene: -
CDR3aa: CASSLGYPNTGELFF
CDR3nt: TGTGCCAGCAGCTTGGGCTACCCGAACACCGGGGAGCTGTTTTTT

abundance: -
j_gene: TRBJ1-1
v_gene: TRBV25-1
d_gene: -
CDR3aa: CASRDLYPNTEAFF
CDR3nt: TGTGCCAGCAGGGACCTCTATCCAAACACTGAAGCTTTCTTT

abundance: -
j_gene: TRBJ2-7
v_gene: TRBV7-2
d_gene: TRBD2
CDR3aa: CASSLYDWSSGRPREQYF
CDR3nt: TGTGCCAGCAGCTTGTACGACTGGTCTAGCGGGAGACCACGGGAGCAGTACTTC